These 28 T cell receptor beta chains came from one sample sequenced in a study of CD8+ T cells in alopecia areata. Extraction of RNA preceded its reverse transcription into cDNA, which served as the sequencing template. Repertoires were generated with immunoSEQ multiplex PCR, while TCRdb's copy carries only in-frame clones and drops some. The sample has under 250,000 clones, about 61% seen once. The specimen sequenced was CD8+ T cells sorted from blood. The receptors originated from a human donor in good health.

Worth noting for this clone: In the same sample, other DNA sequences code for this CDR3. This chain's CDR3 is CASSLSRPDTQYF. The DNA for the CDR3 is TGTGCCAGCAGTTTATCGCGGCCAGATACGCAGTATTTT. The chain uses TRBV27 and TRBJ2-3; D is ambiguous. Germline loops: CDR1 MNHEY, CDR2 SMNVEV (reference sequence). CDR3 length: 13 residues. Between the trimmed V and J ends, which lost 0 bases and 4 bases, there was a span of 5 bases.

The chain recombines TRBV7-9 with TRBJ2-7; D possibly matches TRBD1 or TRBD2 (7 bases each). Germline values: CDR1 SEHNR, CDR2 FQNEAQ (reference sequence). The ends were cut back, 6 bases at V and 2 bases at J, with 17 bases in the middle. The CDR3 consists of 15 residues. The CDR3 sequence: CASSHGGTDTYEQYF. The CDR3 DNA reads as TGTGCCAGCAGTCACGGGGGGACAGATACCTACGAGCAGTACTTC.

CDR3 residues: CASSPTASSYNEQFF. The CDR3 nucleotides are TGTGCCAGCAGTCCGACAGCGAGCTCCTACAATGAGCAGTTCTTC. The V call is TRBV27, the J call TRBJ2-1; D is perhaps TRBD1 (5 bases). This CDR3 comprises 15 residues. Trimming removed 5 bases from V and 0 bases from J, with 11 bases in between. Germline V gene data show CDR1 as MNHEY and CDR2 as SMNVEV (reference sequence).

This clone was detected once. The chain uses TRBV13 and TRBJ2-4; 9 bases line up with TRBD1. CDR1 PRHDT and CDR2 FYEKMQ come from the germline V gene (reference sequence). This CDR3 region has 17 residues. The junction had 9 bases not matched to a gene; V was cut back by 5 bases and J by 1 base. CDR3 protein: CASSTTGGAVAKNIQYF. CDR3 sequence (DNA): TGTGCCAGCAGCACTACAGGGGGCGCGGTGGCCAAAAACATTCAGTACTTC.

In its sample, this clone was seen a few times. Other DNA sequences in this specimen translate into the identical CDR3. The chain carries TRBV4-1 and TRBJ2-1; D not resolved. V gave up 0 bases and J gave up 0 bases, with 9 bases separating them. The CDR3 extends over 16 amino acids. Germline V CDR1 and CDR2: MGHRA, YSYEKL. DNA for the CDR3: TGCGCCAGCAGCCAAGAGGGTAGGAGCTCCTACAATGAGCAGTTCTTC. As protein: CASSQEGRSSYNEQFF.

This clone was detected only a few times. The CDR3 nucleotides are TGCAGCGTGGACTCTGGGGGAAGGTACGAGCAGTACTTC. Its protein product is CSVDSGGRYEQYF. V usage is TRBV29-1 and J usage is TRBJ2-7; D possibly matches TRBD1 or TRBD2 (5 bases each). V was shortened by 6 bases and J by 4 bases, with 16 bases between the two germline ends. The CDR3 sequence is 13 residues long. The V gene's germline CDR1 is SQVTM and CDR2 ANQGSEA.

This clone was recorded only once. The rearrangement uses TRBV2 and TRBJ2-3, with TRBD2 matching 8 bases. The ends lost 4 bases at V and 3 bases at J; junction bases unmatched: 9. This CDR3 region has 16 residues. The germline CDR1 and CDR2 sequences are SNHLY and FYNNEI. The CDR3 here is CASSGGSGASTDTQYF. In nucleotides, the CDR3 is TGTGCCAGCAGTGGGGGTAGCGGGGCCTCGACAGATACGCAGTATTTT.

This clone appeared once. Here the CDR3 DNA reads TGTGCCAGCAGTTTAGGACAGTACTATGGCTACACCTTC. Amino acids: CASSLGQYYGYTF. The chain uses TRBV27 and TRBJ1-2, with D possibly TRBD1 on 6 matching bases. Germline CDR1 reads MNHEY; CDR2 reads SMNVEV (reference sequence). This CDR3 contains 13 residues. The V end was cut by 2 bases, the J end by 3 bases, with 7 bases between.

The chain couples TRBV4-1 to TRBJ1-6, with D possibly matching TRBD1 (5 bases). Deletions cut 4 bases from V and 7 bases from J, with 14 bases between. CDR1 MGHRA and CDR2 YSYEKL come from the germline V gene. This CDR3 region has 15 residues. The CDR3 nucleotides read TGCGCCAGCAGCCCCCTCCGACAGACGAATTCACCCCTCCACTTT. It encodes CASSPLRQTNSPLHF.

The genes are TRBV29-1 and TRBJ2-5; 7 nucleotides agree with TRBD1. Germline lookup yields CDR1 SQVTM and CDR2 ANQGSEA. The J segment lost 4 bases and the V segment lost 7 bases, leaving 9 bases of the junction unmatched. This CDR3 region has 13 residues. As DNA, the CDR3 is TGCAGCGCCCGCTTACCAGGGGGAGAGACCCAGTACTTC. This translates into CSARLPGGETQYF.

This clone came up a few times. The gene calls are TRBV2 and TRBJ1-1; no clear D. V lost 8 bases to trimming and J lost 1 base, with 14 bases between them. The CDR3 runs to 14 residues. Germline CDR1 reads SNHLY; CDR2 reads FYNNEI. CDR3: CASDSSGGNTEAFF. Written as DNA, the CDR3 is TGTGCCAGCGATTCGAGTGGCGGGAACACTGAAGCTTTCTTT.

CDR3 bases: TGTGCCAGTAGTATGGGGACATCCTACGAGCAGTACTTC. This sequence encodes CASSMGTSYEQYF. This rearrangement joins TRBV19 to TRBJ2-7; possible D gene TRBD1, 6 bases. CDR3 length: 13 residues. Germline assignment: CDR1 LNHDA and CDR2 SQIVND (reference sequence). V lost 3 bases to trimming and J lost 1 base, with 7 bases between them.

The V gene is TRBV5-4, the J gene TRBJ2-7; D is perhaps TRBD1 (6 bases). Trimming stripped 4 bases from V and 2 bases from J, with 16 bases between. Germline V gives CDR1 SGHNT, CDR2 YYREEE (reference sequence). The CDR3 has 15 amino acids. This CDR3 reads CASSLGDNGPYEQYF. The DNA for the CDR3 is TGTGCCAGCAGCCTCGGGGACAACGGCCCCTACGAGCAGTACTTC. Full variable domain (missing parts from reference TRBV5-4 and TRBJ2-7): ETGVTQSPTHLIKTRGQQVTLRCSSQSGHNTVSWYQQALGQGPQFIFQYYREEENGRGNFPPRFSGLQFPNYSSELNVNALELDDSALYLCASSLGDNGPYEQYFGPGTRLTVT.

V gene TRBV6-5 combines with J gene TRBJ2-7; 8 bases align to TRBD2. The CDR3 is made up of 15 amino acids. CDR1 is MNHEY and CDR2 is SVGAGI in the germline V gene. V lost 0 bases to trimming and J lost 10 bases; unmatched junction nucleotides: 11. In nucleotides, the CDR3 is TGTGCCAGCAGTTACTCGGGAGATAGCGGGGACCACCAGTACTTC. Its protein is CASSYSGDSGDHQYF.

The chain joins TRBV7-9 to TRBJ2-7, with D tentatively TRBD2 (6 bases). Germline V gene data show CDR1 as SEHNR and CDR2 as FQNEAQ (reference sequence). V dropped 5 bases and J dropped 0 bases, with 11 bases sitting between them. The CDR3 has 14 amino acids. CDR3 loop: CASSDTGSSYEQYF. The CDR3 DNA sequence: TGTGCCAGCAGCGATACCGGGAGCTCCTACGAGCAGTACTTC.

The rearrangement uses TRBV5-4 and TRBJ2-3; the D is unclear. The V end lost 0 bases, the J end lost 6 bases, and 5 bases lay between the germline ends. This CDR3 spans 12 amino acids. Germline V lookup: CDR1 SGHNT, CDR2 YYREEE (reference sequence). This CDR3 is CASSLVADTQYF. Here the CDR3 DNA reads TGTGCCAGCAGCTTGGTTGCGGATACGCAGTATTTT.

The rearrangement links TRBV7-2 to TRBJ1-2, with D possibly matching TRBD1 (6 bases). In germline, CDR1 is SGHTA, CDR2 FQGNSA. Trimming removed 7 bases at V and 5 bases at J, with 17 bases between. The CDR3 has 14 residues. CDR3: CASTPGADGYGYTF. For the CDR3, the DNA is TGTGCCAGCACCCCGGGGGCGGATGGGTATGGCTACACCTTC.

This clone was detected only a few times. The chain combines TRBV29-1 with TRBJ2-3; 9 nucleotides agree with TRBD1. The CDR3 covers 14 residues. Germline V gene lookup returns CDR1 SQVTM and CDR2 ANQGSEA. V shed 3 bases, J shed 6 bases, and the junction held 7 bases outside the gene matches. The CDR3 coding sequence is TGCAGCGTTGACCGGGGACAGGGCCCGGATACGCAGTATTTT. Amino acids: CSVDRGQGPDTQYF.

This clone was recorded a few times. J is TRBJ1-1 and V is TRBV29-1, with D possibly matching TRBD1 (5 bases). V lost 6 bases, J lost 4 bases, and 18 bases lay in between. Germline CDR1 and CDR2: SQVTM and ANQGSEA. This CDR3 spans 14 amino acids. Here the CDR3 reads CSVPGNSGGTEAFF. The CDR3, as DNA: TGCAGCGTCCCAGGGAATAGTGGGGGCACTGAAGCTTTCTTT.

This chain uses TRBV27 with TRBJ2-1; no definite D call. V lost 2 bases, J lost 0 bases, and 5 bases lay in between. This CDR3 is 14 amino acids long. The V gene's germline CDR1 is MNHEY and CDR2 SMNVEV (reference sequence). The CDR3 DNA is TGTGCCAGCAGTTTAGATAGCTCCTACAATGAGCAGTTCTTC. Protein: CASSLDSSYNEQFF.

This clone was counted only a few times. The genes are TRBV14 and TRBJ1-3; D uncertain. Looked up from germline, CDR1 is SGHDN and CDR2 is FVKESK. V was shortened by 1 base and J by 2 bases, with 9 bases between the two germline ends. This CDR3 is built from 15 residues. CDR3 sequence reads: CASSQVVGTGNTIYF. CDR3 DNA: TGTGCCAGCAGCCAAGTAGTTGGGACTGGAAACACCATATATTTT.

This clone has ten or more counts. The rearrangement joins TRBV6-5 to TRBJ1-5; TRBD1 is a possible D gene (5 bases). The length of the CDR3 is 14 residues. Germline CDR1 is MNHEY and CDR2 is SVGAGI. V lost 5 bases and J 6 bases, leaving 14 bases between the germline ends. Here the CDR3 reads CASSDGADPQPQHF. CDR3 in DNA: TGTGCCAGCAGTGATGGGGCAGATCCTCAGCCCCAGCATTTT.

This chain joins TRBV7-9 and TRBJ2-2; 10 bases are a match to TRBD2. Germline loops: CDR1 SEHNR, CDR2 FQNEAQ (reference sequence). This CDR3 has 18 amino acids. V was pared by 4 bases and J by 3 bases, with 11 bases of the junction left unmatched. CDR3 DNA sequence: TGTGCCAGCAGCTCCCATGGAGCGGGGGGGCCCGACACCGGGGAGCTGTTTTTT. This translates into CASSSHGAGGPDTGELFF.

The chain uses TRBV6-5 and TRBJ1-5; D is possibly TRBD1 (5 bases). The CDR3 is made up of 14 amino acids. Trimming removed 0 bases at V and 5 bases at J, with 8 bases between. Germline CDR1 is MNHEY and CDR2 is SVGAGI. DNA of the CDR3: TGTGCCAGCAGTTACTCCCTAGGGGATCAGCCCCAGCATTTT. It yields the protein CASSYSLGDQPQHF.

CDR3 sequence: CASSPWAGTGTNYGYTF. In DNA form, the CDR3 reads TGTGCCAGCAGCCCATGGGCAGGGACAGGGACTAACTATGGCTACACCTTC. The J gene is TRBJ1-2, the V gene TRBV5-4, with TRBD1 matching over 9 bases. J gave up 0 bases and V 4 bases, and 10 bases lay outside the gene matches. This CDR3 region has 17 residues. CDR1 SGHNT and CDR2 YYREEE come from the germline V gene (reference sequence). The full variable domain, completed using reference TRBV5-4 and TRBJ1-2, is ETGVTQSPTHLIKTRGQQVTLRCSSQSGHNTVSWYQQALGQGPQFIFQYYREEENGRGNFPPRFSGLQFPNYSSELNVNALELDDSALYLCASSPWAGTGTNYGYTFGSGTRLTVV.

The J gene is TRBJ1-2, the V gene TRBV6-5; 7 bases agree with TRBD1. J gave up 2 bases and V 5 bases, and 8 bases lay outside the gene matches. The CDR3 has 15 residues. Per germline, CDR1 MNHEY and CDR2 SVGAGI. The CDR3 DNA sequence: TGTGCCAGCAGTCAATGGCGGGGACAGAACTATGGCTACACCTTC. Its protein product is CASSQWRGQNYGYTF.

CDR3 sequence reads: CASSNLAGGPQETQYF. CDR3 nucleotide sequence: TGTGCCAGCAGCAACTTAGCGGGGGGGCCTCAAGAGACCCAGTACTTC. The V and J genes are TRBV9 and TRBJ2-5; 11 bases are shared with TRBD2. V trimming: 4 bases; J trimming: 2 bases; junction bases outside the gene matches: 7. This CDR3 is 16 amino acids long. Germline lookup yields CDR1 SGDLS and CDR2 YYNGEE.

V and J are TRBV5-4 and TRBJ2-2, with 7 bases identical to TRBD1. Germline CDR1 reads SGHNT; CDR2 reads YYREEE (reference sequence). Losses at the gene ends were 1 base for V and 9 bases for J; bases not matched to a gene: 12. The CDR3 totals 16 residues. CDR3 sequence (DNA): TGTGCCAGCAGCTTGCCCCCTGGGACAGAGCACCGGGAGCTGTTTTTT. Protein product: CASSLPPGTEHRELFF.